Here is one T cell receptor (beta chain) with its context. Its antigen is unidentified. The sample originates from a study of response to subunit inactivated influenza vaccine. Study-wide results and caveats: There was a suggestion from the authors that each seasonal influenza vaccination recruits few new T cells.

The V gene lost 6 bases and the J gene lost 2 bases, with 13 bases spanning the gap. The CDR3 sequence is 14 residues long. TCRdb re-called the RT-PCR reads through MiXCR, storing one row per CDR3 protein. Of roughly 780,000 distinct CDR3 sequences listed, approximately 18% are singletons. Sequenced material: PBMCs from blood, taken roughly 5 days after vaccination. This sequence joins TRBV12-3 or TRBV12-4 and TRBJ1-1; D might be TRBD1 (5 bases). The source is a man between 50 and 59 years old who received an inactivated influenza vaccine. CDR3 loop: CASRHGGANTEAFF. The DNA for the CDR3 is TGTGCCAGCAGACACGGGGGTGCAAACACTGAAGCTTTCTTT.